This TCR beta chain stems from a study of blood T cells in healthy people across ages. Study-wide findings and caveats: Roughly linear declines in TCR beta diversity per million T cells occurred with age. There were more naive CD4+ cells and higher diversity in long-lived donors than in aged donors.

Together with a sample-barcoded 5' primer, a J-beta primer mix was included in a second PCR lasting about 6 to 11 cycles. Every individual sample yielded 2.5 million or more paired-end reads (each containing CDR3). TCRdb passed the 5' RACE reads through MiXCR, listing each CDR3 protein once. Of roughly 800,000 distinct CDR3 sequences in the sample, 35% to 40% were seen once. Of note for this clonotype: Its antigen is undetermined. A read error may account for a junction end that differs from germline.

Germline V lookup: CDR1 LGHDT, CDR2 YNNKEL (reference sequence). This CDR3 is 13 amino acids long. Sequencing was done on a sample of blood. V usage is TRBV3-1 and J usage is TRBJ1-2; D possibly corresponds to TRBD1 (5 bases). The TCR was taken from a man between 18 and 35 years old in good health. CDR3 sequence: CASSQTDSYGCTF. The DNA of the CDR3 is TGTGCCAGCAGCCAAACTGACAGCTATGGCTGCACCTTC.